The 25 T cell receptor beta chains below all came from one sample that was sequenced in a study of T-cell memory formation after mild COVID-19. One entry per CDR3 protein results from TCRdb running MiXCR on the 5' RACE reads. The sample has about 470,000 distinct CDR3 sequences, 18% seen once. The sequencing input was PBMCs or a T cell subset sorted from them (not recorded which). The receptors were gathered from an adult woman who had mild COVID-19 (a few samples of this study predate the infection). Cell type and time point are not known.

This clonotype appeared a few times. The CDR3 spells CASSPSLEASYEQYF. The CDR3 region has the DNA TGTGCCAGCTCACCGTCGCTCGAGGCGTCCTACGAGCAGTACTTC. This rearrangement joins TRBV18 to TRBJ2-7; no definite D call. Looked up from germline, CDR1 is KGHSH and CDR2 is LQKENI. Trimming left V 3 bases short and J 1 base short, with 13 bases between. The length of the CDR3 is 15 residues.

This clonotype was counted a few times. This chain uses TRBV15 with TRBJ1-2; tentatively, D is TRBD1 (6 bases). The V end lost 0 bases, the J end lost 6 bases, and 14 bases lay between the germline ends. The CDR3 sequence is 15 residues long. Germline assignment: CDR1 LNHNV and CDR2 YYDKDF (reference sequence). The CDR3 sequence: CATSRDQQGFDGYTF. CDR3 bases: TGTGCCACCAGCAGAGATCAACAGGGTTTCGATGGCTACACCTTC.

In its sample, this clonotype was seen a few times. The rearrangement uses TRBV2 and TRBJ2-2; D perhaps matches TRBD2 (5 bases). V gave up 4 bases and J gave up 5 bases, with 8 bases separating them. This CDR3 contains 13 residues. From germline, CDR1 is SNHLY and CDR2 FYNNEI. The DNA for the CDR3 is TGTGCCAGCAGTGGCAGCGGTACCGGGGAGCTGTTTTTT. Protein sequence: CASSGSGTGELFF.

The chain joins TRBV30 to TRBJ1-6; 8 bases map to TRBD1. Germline V gene sequence: CDR1 GTSNPN, CDR2 SVGIG (reference sequence). V lost 2 bases to trimming and J lost 7 bases; unmatched junction nucleotides: 4. CDR3 length equals 14 residues. Here the CDR3 DNA reads TGTGCCTGGAGTTTGGGGACAGGCAATTCACCCCTCCACTTT. Amino acids: CAWSLGTGNSPLHF.

This chain uses TRBV29-1 with TRBJ2-7; 8 positions match TRBD1. The germline gives CDR1 SQVTM, CDR2 ANQGSEA. The V and J ends lost 7 bases and 5 bases, in that order; junction bases with no gene match: 10. This CDR3 spans 13 amino acids. The CDR3, as DNA: TGCAGCGCAGGACAGGGCAGAAAGGACGAGCAGTACTTC. This translates into CSAGQGRKDEQYF.

The V call is TRBV3-1, the J call TRBJ2-5; TRBD1 agrees at 10 bases. The germline CDR1 and CDR2 sequences are LGHDT and YNNKEL (reference sequence). CDR3 length equals 14 residues. V was pared by 3 bases and J by 5 bases, with 3 bases of the junction left unmatched. The CDR3 DNA sequence: TGTGCCAGCAGCCAGGACAGGGGGATGGAGACCCAGTACTTC. As protein: CASSQDRGMETQYF.

This clonotype was counted between two and nine times. The rearrangement joins TRBV27 to TRBJ2-1, with 8 bases lining up with TRBD1. Germline values: CDR1 MNHEY, CDR2 SMNVEV (reference sequence). The junction had 7 bases not matched to a gene; V was cut back by 6 bases and J by 0 bases. This CDR3 comprises 16 residues. CDR3 sequence (DNA): TGTGCCAGCAGACCTCTACAGGGGGGCTCCTACAATGAGCAGTTCTTC. Its protein product is CASRPLQGGSYNEQFF.

The J gene is TRBJ1-6, the V gene TRBV2; possible D gene TRBD1, 6 bases. Trimming took off 5 bases at V and 9 bases at J, with 17 bases between the two ends. From germline, CDR1 is SNHLY and CDR2 FYNNEI. The CDR3 length is 15 residues. The chain's CDR3 is CASSPNPDSSSPLHF. CDR3 bases: TGTGCCAGCAGTCCGAATCCGGACAGCAGTTCACCCCTCCACTTT.

This clonotype was seen a few times. The V gene is TRBV20-1, the J gene TRBJ2-1; perhaps TRBD1 as D (5 bases). Per germline, CDR1 DFQATT and CDR2 SNEGSKA (reference sequence). The CDR3 extends over 13 amino acids. Between the trimmed V and J ends, which lost 6 bases and 7 bases, there was a span of 16 bases. The CDR3 DNA is TGCAGTGCCATGACCAGGGTTGGGAATGAGCAGTTCTTC. This sequence encodes CSAMTRVGNEQFF.

In this sample, this clonotype turned up a few times. The chain carries TRBV7-9 and TRBJ2-7; no reliable D call. Looked up from germline, CDR1 is SEHNR and CDR2 is FQNEAQ (reference sequence). The V end was cut by 6 bases, the J end by 7 bases, with 25 bases between. The CDR3 length is 16 residues. Here the CDR3 DNA reads TGTGCCAGCAGTTCCGGGTTCTCCGGACCTTCTGATGAGCAGTACTTC. This gives the protein CASSSGFSGPSDEQYF. The full variable domain, completed using reference TRBV7-9 and TRBJ2-7, is DTGVSQNPRHKITKRGQNVTFRCDPISEHNRLYWYRQTLGQGPEFLTYFQNEAQLEKSRLLSDRFSAERPKGSFSTLEIQRTEQGDSAMYLCASSSGFSGPSDEQYFGPGTRLTVT.

This clonotype was observed a few times. The V gene is TRBV20-1, the J gene TRBJ2-1, with a weak D call TRBD2 (6 bases). V lost 4 bases and J 7 bases, leaving 17 bases between the germline ends. From germline, CDR1 is DFQATT and CDR2 SNEGSKA (reference sequence). CDR3 size: 14 residues. The CDR3 is CSATVPGLPNEQFF. The CDR3 nucleotides are TGCAGTGCTACGGTACCGGGACTCCCTAATGAGCAGTTCTTC.

This clonotype was picked up a small number of times. The rearrangement links TRBV20-1 to TRBJ2-5, with D unresolved. V was cut by 6 bases and J by 7 bases, with 15 bases left in between. This CDR3 is built from 12 residues. Germline V gives CDR1 DFQATT, CDR2 SNEGSKA (reference sequence). The CDR3 reads CSASMGLATQYF. In nucleotides, the CDR3 is TGCAGTGCCTCTATGGGTCTGGCGACCCAGTACTTC.

This clonotype came up a few times. This chain connects TRBV6-5 to TRBJ1-1; D not resolved. The CDR3 runs 17 residues. With 6 bases removed from V and 0 bases from J, the gap between germline ends came to 20 bases. Germline loops: CDR1 MNHEY, CDR2 SVGAGI. The CDR3 sequence is CASSPPAGSIMNTEAFF. CDR3 DNA: TGTGCCAGCAGCCCGCCGGCAGGAAGCATCATGAACACTGAAGCTTTCTTT.

The J gene is TRBJ2-5, the V gene TRBV29-1; 9 bases align to TRBD2. V shed 4 bases, J shed 4 bases, and the junction held 10 bases outside the gene matches. Germline V gives CDR1 SQVTM, CDR2 ANQGSEA. This CDR3 spans 15 amino acids. The CDR3 DNA reads TGCAGCGTTGTACGGGCGGGAGGGGTGATAGAGACCCAGTACTTC. It is translated as CSVVRAGGVIETQYF.

This clonotype was counted a few times. The chain recombines TRBV11-2 with TRBJ2-1; 11 positions agree with TRBD2. This CDR3 has 15 amino acids. Trimming cost V 4 bases and J 8 bases; bases outside gene matches: 7. Per germline, CDR1 SGHAT and CDR2 FQNNGV. This chain's CDR3 is CASSWLAGGFDEQFF. CDR3 DNA: TGTGCCAGCAGCTGGCTAGCGGGAGGTTTCGATGAGCAGTTCTTC.

The genes are TRBV18 and TRBJ2-1; TRBD2 matches at 12 bases. The CDR3 extends over 16 amino acids. Trimming took 0 bases from V and 7 from J; bases not matched to a gene: 4. Germline V lookup: CDR1 KGHSH, CDR2 LQKENI. CDR3: CASSPPRLAGGNEQFF. The CDR3 nucleotides are TGTGCCAGCTCACCACCGAGGCTAGCGGGAGGGAATGAGCAGTTCTTC.

The chain recombines TRBV6-2 or TRBV6-3 with TRBJ2-7; 11 bases are shared with TRBD2. Germline CDR1 is MNHEY and CDR2 is SVGEGT. The CDR3 totals 14 residues. V lost 8 bases, J lost 6 bases, and 9 bases stayed unmatched. The CDR3: CASGISGRAGEQYF. CDR3 DNA: TGTGCCAGCGGAATTAGCGGGAGGGCGGGCGAGCAGTACTTC.

This clonotype turned up a few times. V and J are TRBV4-2 and TRBJ2-7; D gene unclear. The CDR3 sequence is 12 residues long. The V gene's germline CDR1 is LGHNA and CDR2 YNFKEQ. V was trimmed by 0 bases and J by 6 bases, leaving 6 bases between them. DNA for the CDR3: TGTGCCAGCAGCCAAGATCTGGGCGAGCAGTACTTC. Residues: CASSQDLGEQYF.

J is TRBJ2-7 and V is TRBV7-8, with 13 bases lining up with TRBD2. V shed 0 bases and J 6 bases; nucleotides not matched to a gene: 5. The germline V gene has CDR1 SGHVS and CDR2 FQNEAQ. This CDR3 spans 16 amino acids. The CDR3 here is CASSLALRLAGGEQYF. The DNA of the CDR3 is TGTGCCAGCAGCTTAGCGCTGAGACTAGCGGGAGGCGAGCAGTACTTC.

The genes are TRBV14 and TRBJ1-1, with no clear D. There are 13 residues in the CDR3. Trimming removed 1 base at V and 4 bases at J, with 7 bases between. Germline lookup yields CDR1 SGHDN and CDR2 FVKESK. The CDR3 region has the DNA TGTGCCAGCAGCCAAGCCCCGGGCACTGAAGCTTTCTTT. It translates to CASSQAPGTEAFF.

This rearrangement joins TRBV18 to TRBJ1-1, with D unresolved. The CDR3 spans 13 residues. V gave up 2 bases and J gave up 3 bases, with 7 bases separating them. The V gene's germline CDR1 is KGHSH and CDR2 LQKENI. CDR3 in amino acids: CASSPVAYTEAFF. The CDR3 nucleotides are TGTGCCAGCTCACCAGTGGCGTACACTGAAGCTTTCTTT. The full variable domain, with the rest looked up from reference TRBV18 and TRBJ1-1, is NAGVMQNPRHLVRRRGQEARLRCSPMKGHSHVYWYRQLPEEGLKFMVYLQKENIIDESGMPKERFSAEFPKEGPSILRIQQVVRGDSAAYFCASSPVAYTEAFFGQGTRLTVV.

The sample holds many counts of this clonotype. The chain carries TRBV29-1 and TRBJ2-7, with 8 bases matching TRBD1. Germline V lookup: CDR1 SQVTM, CDR2 ANQGSEA. V shed 2 bases and J 2 bases; nucleotides not matched to a gene: 5. This CDR3 has 14 residues. The CDR3 here is CSVERTGSPYEQYF. For the CDR3, the DNA is TGCAGCGTTGAAAGGACAGGGTCACCCTACGAGCAGTACTTC.

This clonotype was recorded at least ten times. The J gene is TRBJ1-2, the V gene TRBV5-1; D is possibly TRBD1 (6 bases). The germline gives CDR1 SGHRS, CDR2 YFSETQ. CDR3 length: 14 residues. V was trimmed by 0 bases and J by 7 bases, leaving 13 bases between them. As DNA, the CDR3 is TGCGCCAGCAGCTTGGATGCACAGGGAATTGGCTACACCTTC. Translated: CASSLDAQGIGYTF.

This sequence joins TRBV9 and TRBJ2-5; the match to TRBD2 covers 9 bases. The CDR3 sequence is 15 residues long. With V trimmed by 4 bases and J by 4 bases, 8 bases remained unmatched. Germline values: CDR1 SGDLS, CDR2 YYNGEE. CDR3 region: CASSPSGGRGETQYF. CDR3 DNA sequence: TGTGCCAGCAGCCCCAGCGGCGGGAGGGGAGAGACCCAGTACTTC.

This clonotype was seen a few times. V usage is TRBV4-3 and J usage is TRBJ2-4; 12 bases are shared with TRBD2. V lost 0 bases, J lost 0 bases, and 9 bases stayed unmatched. Germline V gives CDR1 LGHNA, CDR2 YSLEER. The CDR3 consists of 20 residues. The CDR3, as DNA: TGCGCCAGCAGCCAAGAGGCCCCTAGCGGGAGGGGCCTAGCCAAAAACATTCAGTACTTC. Its translation: CASSQEAPSGRGLAKNIQYF.